Listed here is a single T cell receptor beta chain. Its cognate antigen is unknown. The data were obtained in a study of shared clonotypes between healthy human individuals. Findings of the study overall: Sorted-subset samples were not fully sequenced, rarefaction indicated.

Germline V gives CDR1 SGDLS, CDR2 YYNGEE. V lost 0 bases and J 7 bases, leaving 16 bases between the germline ends. This CDR3 contains 15 residues. The data were produced by immunoSEQ multiplex PCR, yet TCRdb's version contains in-frame clones alone and is incomplete. Of about 1.5 million clones listed, about 98% are singletons. The clonotype comes from a man between 25 and 39 years old in good health. The source material was naive CD4+ T cells sorted from blood. Subset denoted: CD45RA+ positively selected. V and J are TRBV9 and TRBJ1-2, with a tentative D call TRBD1 (5 bases). The CDR3 protein is CASSVANGAGLGYTF. The DNA for the CDR3 is TGTGCCAGCAGCGTAGCAAATGGGGCAGGGCTTGGCTACACCTTC.